This TCR beta chain is from a study of yellow fever vaccine responses in identical twins. TCRdb reprocessed the RT-PCR reads via MiXCR and lists one record per CDR3 protein. The sample lists around 33,000 distinct CDR3 sequences, more than 45% occurring once. As regards this clonotype: What it recognizes is unknown.

Study-level results: Twins reportedly showed a vaccine T cell response that seemed partly convergent and partly personalized.

In germline, CDR1 is LNHDA, CDR2 SQIVND (reference sequence). This CDR3 is 15 amino acids long. V dropped 6 bases and J dropped 1 base, with 13 bases sitting between them. This clonotype was sampled from a woman under 30 who received the yellow fever vaccine. Sequencing was performed on T cells from blood (PBMCs), unsorted or a sorted subset (not recorded which), taken before or after yellow fever vaccination (not recorded which). This chain connects TRBV19 to TRBJ2-1, with D uncertain. The CDR3: CASSTLTGSYNEQFF. As DNA, the CDR3 is TGTGCCAGTAGCACCCTGACGGGTTCCTACAATGAGCAGTTCTTC. The full variable domain, its missing parts supplied by reference TRBV19 and TRBJ2-1, is DGGITQSPKYLFRKEGQNVTLSCEQNLNHDAMYWYRQDPGQGLRLIYYSQIVNDFQKGDIAEGYSVSREKKESFPLTVTSAQKNPTAFYLCASSTLTGSYNEQFFGPGTRLTVL.